This TCR beta chain was profiled in a study of cytomegalovirus exposure and HLA in healthy donors. It was with 60 Vbeta and 13 Jbeta primers that the PCR ran. Assay used: immunoSEQ multiplex PCR; TCRdb lists only in-frame clones, some missing. Altogether 80,000 to 100,000 clones are present, about 80% being singletons, with the ten largest covering around a tenth. The V and J ends lost 3 bases and 2 bases respectively, with 16 bases between them. CDR3 size: 15 residues. Germline V gene sequence: CDR1 SQVTM, CDR2 ANQGSEA. Sequenced input: PBMCs. This rearrangement joins TRBV29-1 to TRBJ1-2; weak D call: TRBD1 (6 bases). The source of this sequence is a human donor in good health. CDR3 in amino acids: CSVEAGELGNYGYTF. In DNA form, the CDR3 reads TGCAGCGTTGAGGCAGGGGAGTTGGGGAACTATGGCTACACCTTC.